The rows below give T cell receptor beta chains drawn from one sample of a study of T cells in Graves' hyperthyroidism and ophthalmopathy. TCRdb reprocessed the multiplex PCR reads via MiXCR and lists one record per CDR3 protein. This sample yields approximately 360,000 distinct CDR3 sequences, of which approximately 25% are seen a single time; more than 60% belongs to the top ten. Sequencing was performed on blood. The source is a man aged 45-65 years with Graves' hyperthyroidism. Both conserved end residues are part of each CDR3. Each record gives: V gene, CDR3 protein.

V gene: TRBV19; CDR3 protein: CASSMRPSGDTDTQYF
V gene: TRBV2; CDR3 protein: CASRLSTNEKLFF
V gene: TRBV12-3/TRBV12-4; CDR3 protein: CASKPKGTLSEKLFF
V gene: TRBV30; CDR3 protein: CAWRHLFANTGELFF
V gene: TRBV6-6; CDR3 protein: CASSYSRGLETQYF
V gene: TRBV30; CDR3 protein: CALGNRDRTYEQYF
V gene: TRBV20-1; CDR3 protein: CSAPYSTLQHF
V gene: TRBV7-9; CDR3 protein: CASSLPLERAIYNEQFF
V gene: TRBV27; CDR3 protein: CASSLSSPRTTYNEQFF
V gene: TRBV29-1; CDR3 protein: CSVSQWDYPYEQYF
V gene: TRBV6-1; CDR3 protein: CASSSGLAGFYEQYF